This T cell receptor (beta chain) was retrieved from a study of T cell responses to AZD1222 COVID-19 vaccine. Study-wide results and caveats: The number of AZD1222 recipients seropositive at baseline was only six. It was only after the peak T cell response that any repertoires were sampled. Spike-spanning, vaccine-associated CD4 TCRs were dominant at 160-218 and 743-854. Per reports, nearly half of all spike-specific TCRs target regions that are unmutated in variants.

Generated by immunoSEQ multiplex PCR, the TCRdb table keeps only in-frame clones and is missing some. The table has approximately 270,000 clones, around 93% seen once. The germline V gene has CDR1 SNHLY and CDR2 FYNNEI. This CDR3 contains 14 residues. The ends were cut back, 4 bases at V and 1 base at J, with 8 bases in the middle. In regard to this clone: Its antigen is not identified.

Sequenced material: peripheral blood, taken 28 days after the second AZD1222 dose. The V call is TRBV2, the J call TRBJ1-5; D is uncertain. The clonotype comes from an adult who received the AZD1222 COVID-19 vaccine. CDR3 sequence (DNA): TGTGCCAGCAGTGGGCAGGCAAGCAATCAGCCCCAGCATTTT. Translation gives CASSGQASNQPQHF.